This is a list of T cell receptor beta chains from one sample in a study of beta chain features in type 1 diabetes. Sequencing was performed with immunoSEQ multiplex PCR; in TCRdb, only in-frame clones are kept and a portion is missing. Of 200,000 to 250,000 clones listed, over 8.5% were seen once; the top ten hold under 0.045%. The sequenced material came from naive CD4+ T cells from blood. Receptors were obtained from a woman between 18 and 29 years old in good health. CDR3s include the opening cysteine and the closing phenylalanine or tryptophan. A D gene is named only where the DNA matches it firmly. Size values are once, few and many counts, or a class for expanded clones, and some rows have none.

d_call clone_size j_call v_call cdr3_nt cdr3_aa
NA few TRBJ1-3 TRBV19 TGTGCCAGTAGTTCACAGAAGACCTCTGGAAACACCATATATTTT CASSSQKTSGNTIYF
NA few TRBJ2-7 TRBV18 TGTGCCAGCTCACCACCGGCAGGGGCGGAATACGAGCAGTACTTC CASSPPAGAEYEQYF
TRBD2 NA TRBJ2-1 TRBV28 TGTGCCAGCAGTGAGGGACTAGCTAATGAGCAGTTCTTC CASSEGLANEQFF
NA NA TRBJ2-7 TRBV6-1 TGTGCCAGCAGAAACGACAGAACCTACGAGCAGTACTTC CASRNDRTYEQYF
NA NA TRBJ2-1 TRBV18 TGTGCCAGCTCACCATATTATCCATTTGACAGCCACAATGAGCAGTTCTTC CASSPYYPFDSHNEQFF
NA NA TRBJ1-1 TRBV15 TGTGCCACCAGCAGAGTCAGGGGCGCGAGAACTGAAGCTTTCTTT CATSRVRGARTEAFF
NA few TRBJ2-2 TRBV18 TGTGCCAGCTCACCACGAGCTAGGAGGGCAACGAACACCGGGGAGCTGTTTTTT CASSPRARRATNTGELFF
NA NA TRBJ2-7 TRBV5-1 TGCGCCAGCAGCTTACAGGGAAGCTCCTACGAGCAGTACTTC CASSLQGSSYEQYF
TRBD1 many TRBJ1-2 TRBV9 TGTGCCAGCAGCATGGGGACAGTCCGGGACTATGGCTACACCTTC CASSMGTVRDYGYTF
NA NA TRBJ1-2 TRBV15 TGTGCCACCAGCAGAGGGGGAGTCCGGGGCAGGGGCTATGGCTACACCTTC CATSRGGVRGRGYGYTF
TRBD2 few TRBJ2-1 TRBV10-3 TGTGCCATCAGTGAAAGGCTAGCGGAACGGAGTGAGCAGTTCTTC CAISERLAERSEQFF
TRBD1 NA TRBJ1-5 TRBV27 TGTGCCAGCAGTACCCGACAGGGGAGCAATCAGCCCCAGCATTTT CASSTRQGSNQPQHF
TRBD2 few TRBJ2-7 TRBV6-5 TGTGCCAGCAGTTCAGGACTAGCGGGAGTGCGGTACGAGCAGTACTTC CASSSGLAGVRYEQYF
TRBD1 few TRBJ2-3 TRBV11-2 TGTGCCAGCAGCTCCGGGGGGACAGGGGGCTCAGATACGCAGTATTTT CASSSGGTGGSDTQYF
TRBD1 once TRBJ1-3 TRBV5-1 TGCGCCAGCTCGGACAGGGACAGTGGAAACACCATATATTTT CASSDRDSGNTIYF
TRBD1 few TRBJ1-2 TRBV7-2 TGTGCCAGCGTAAACGACAGGGCGGTTGATGGCTACACCTTC CASVNDRAVDGYTF
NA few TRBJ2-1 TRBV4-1 TGCGCCAGCAGCCAAGAGTCCCGGGACTCGAGCTCCTACAATGAGCAGTTCTTC CASSQESRDSSSYNEQFF
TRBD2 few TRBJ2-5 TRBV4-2 TGTGCCAGCAGCCAAGAGCGGGGGGGGCCCCAAGAGACCCAGTACTTC CASSQERGGPQETQYF
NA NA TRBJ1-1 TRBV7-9 TGTGCCAGCAGCTTAGTTTCGAGCATATCTGAAGCTTTCTTT CASSLVSSISEAFF
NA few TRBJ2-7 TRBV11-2 TGTGCCAGCAGCCCTTCTCGCTCCTACGAGCAGTACTTC CASSPSRSYEQYF
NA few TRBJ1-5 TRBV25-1 TGTGCCAGCAGTGCCGACAATAGCAATCAGCCCCAGCATTTT CASSADNSNQPQHF
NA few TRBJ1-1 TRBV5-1 TGCGCCAGCAGCCAAGGGGACTTGAACACTGAAGCTTTCTTT CASSQGDLNTEAFF
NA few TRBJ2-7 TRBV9 TGTGCCAGCAGCGCCGGGACATCGAACCTCTACGAGCAGTACTTC CASSAGTSNLYEQYF
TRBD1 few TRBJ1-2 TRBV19 TGTGCCAGTAACGCACAGGGGGGCGTAGTCGGCTACACCTTC CASNAQGGVVGYTF
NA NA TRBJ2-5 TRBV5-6 TGTGCCAGCAGCCCGCGGGATAGGGCTGGGGAGACCCAGTACTTC CASSPRDRAGETQYF
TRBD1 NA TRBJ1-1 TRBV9 TGTGCCAGCAGCCCACAATCCTTCTTGGGACAGCTGAACACTGAAGCTTTCTTT CASSPQSFLGQLNTEAFF
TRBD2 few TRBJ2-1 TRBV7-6 TGTGCCAGCAGCTTAGGGGTAGCGGGAGGGAGGAGCTCCTACAATGAGCAGTTCTTC CASSLGVAGGRSSYNEQFF
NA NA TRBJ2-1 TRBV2 TGTGCCAGCAGTGAAACGGGATCCTACAATGAGCAGTTCTTC CASSETGSYNEQFF
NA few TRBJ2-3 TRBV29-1 TGCAGCGTTGAAGATCGGAGGGATACGCAGTATTTT CSVEDRRDTQYF
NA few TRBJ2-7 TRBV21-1 TGTGCCAGCAGCAAACTAGGACTAGCCTACGAGCAGTACTTC CASSKLGLAYEQYF